This T cell receptor (beta chain) is from a study of identical twins. TCRdb re-called the 5' RACE reads through MiXCR, storing one row per CDR3 protein. This sample has 700,000 or so distinct CDR3 sequences; 8.6% occur once, and the top ten carry about 0.98%. The CDR3 has 15 residues. Germline loops: CDR1 LGHNA, CDR2 YSLEER. The junction had 6 bases not matched to a gene; V was cut back by 2 bases and J by 2 bases. This clonotype came up a few times. This same sample was also taken into another study, of yellow fever vaccine responses in identical twins.

This chain joins TRBV4-3 and TRBJ2-7; TRBD2 aligns across 7 bases. Sample: PBMCs. The clonotype originates from a woman under 30 in good health. In DNA form, the CDR3 reads TGCGCCAGCAGCCAACAGCCGCGGGGGACCTACGAGCAGTACTTC. Amino acid sequence: CASSQQPRGTYEQYF.